This T cell receptor (beta chain) came from a study of identical twins. This clonotype was seen ten or more times. The CDR3 is made up of 17 amino acids. Germline V gene data show CDR1 as SGHTA and CDR2 as FQGNSA. The ends lost 0 bases at V and 9 bases at J; junction bases unmatched: 8. TCRdb reprocessed the 5' RACE reads via MiXCR and lists one record per CDR3 protein. This sample has 200,000 to 300,000 distinct CDR3 sequences, with about 7% found just once. These data also formed part of another study, on yellow fever vaccine responses in identical twins.

The sample comprised memory (CD45RO+) T cells sorted from blood. The chain carries TRBV7-2 and TRBJ2-3; 14 nucleotides match TRBD2. The receptor's source is a young woman in good health. The CDR3 is CASSLAAGTSGSMTQYF. CDR3 sequence (DNA): TGTGCCAGCAGCTTAGCGGCCGGGACTAGCGGGAGTATGACGCAGTATTTT.